This T cell receptor beta chain was sequenced during a study of T cells in Graves' hyperthyroidism and ophthalmopathy. Amplified TCR beta CDR3 regions derived from RNA transcripts. TCR CDR3 regions were first amplified by RT-PCR with HTBI primers. TCRdb passed the multiplex PCR reads through MiXCR, listing each CDR3 protein once. The sample gives some 560,000 distinct CDR3 sequences, 12% to 15% of which show up once; around 14% is in the top ten. In its sample, this clonotype was seen many times. Its antigen is as yet unknown. Stable Graves' hyperthyroidism denoted no ophthalmopathy progression over 18 months. A patient was excluded if there was uncontrolled infection, other autoimmune disease, pregnancy or lactation. This CDR3 is built from 15 residues. Germline CDR1 is SGHRS and CDR2 is YFSETQ. V shed 2 bases and J shed 4 bases, with 14 bases lying between them. Study conclusions and caveats: Most thyroid clonotypes that were expanded above 0.001 also turned up in blood.

Sequencing was done on a sample of blood. V usage is TRBV5-1 and J usage is TRBJ2-3; TRBD1 might be the D (6 bases). The receptor's source is a woman in her 40s with Graves' hyperthyroidism. The CDR3 loop reads CASSLLVGGPDTQYF. DNA for the CDR3: TGCGCCAGCAGCTTACTAGTAGGGGGACCAGATACGCAGTATTTT.